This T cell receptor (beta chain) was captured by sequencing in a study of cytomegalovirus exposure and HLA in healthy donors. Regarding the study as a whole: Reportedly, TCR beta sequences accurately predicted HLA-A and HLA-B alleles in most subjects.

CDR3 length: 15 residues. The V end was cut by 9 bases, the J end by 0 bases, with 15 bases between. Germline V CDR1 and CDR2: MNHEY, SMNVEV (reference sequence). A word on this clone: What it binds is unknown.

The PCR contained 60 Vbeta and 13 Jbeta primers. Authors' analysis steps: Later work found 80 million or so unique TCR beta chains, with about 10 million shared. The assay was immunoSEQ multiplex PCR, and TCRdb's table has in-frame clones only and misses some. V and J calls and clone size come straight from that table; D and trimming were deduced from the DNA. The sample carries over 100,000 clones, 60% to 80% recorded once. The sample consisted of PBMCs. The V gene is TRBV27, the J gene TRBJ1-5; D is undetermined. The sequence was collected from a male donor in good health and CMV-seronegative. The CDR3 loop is CARSTVRYSNQPQHF. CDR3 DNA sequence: TGTGCCAGATCCACCGTCAGATATAGCAATCAGCCCCAGCATTTT.